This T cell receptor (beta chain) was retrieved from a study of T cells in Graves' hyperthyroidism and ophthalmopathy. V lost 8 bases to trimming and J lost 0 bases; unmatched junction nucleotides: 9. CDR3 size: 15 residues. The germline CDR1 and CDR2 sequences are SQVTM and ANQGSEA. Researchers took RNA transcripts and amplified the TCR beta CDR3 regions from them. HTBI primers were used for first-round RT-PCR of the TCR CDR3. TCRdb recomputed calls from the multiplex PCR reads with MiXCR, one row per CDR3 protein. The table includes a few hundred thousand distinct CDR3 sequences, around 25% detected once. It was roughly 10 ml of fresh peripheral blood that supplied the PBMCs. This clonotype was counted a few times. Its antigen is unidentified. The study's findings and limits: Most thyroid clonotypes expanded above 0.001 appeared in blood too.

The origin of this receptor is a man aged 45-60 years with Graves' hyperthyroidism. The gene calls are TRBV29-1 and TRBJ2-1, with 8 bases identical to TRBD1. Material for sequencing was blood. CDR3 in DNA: TGCAGCTCTTCCCTGGGGACAGGCTCCTACAATGAGCAGTTCTTC. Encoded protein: CSSSLGTGSYNEQFF.